This T cell receptor beta chain came from a study of cytomegalovirus exposure and HLA in healthy donors. V lost 6 bases to trimming and J lost 0 bases, with 10 bases between them. The CDR3 is 14 amino acids. CDR1 is MGHRA, CDR2 YSYEKL, per germline. PCR amplification relied on 60 Vbeta primers (plus 13 Jbeta primers). The assay was immunoSEQ multiplex PCR, and TCRdb's table has in-frame clones only and misses some. The data show 130,000 or so clones, 84% seen once. In regard to this clone: Its specificity is not known.

Overall study findings and caveats: HLA alleles showed associations with approximately 15,000 TCR beta sequences in a later analysis, at a 0.05 false discovery rate. Available immune exposure information covered CMV serostatus only. The later analysis indicated that the majority of CMV-associated TCR beta chains appeared HLA-restricted.

The J gene is TRBJ2-3, the V gene TRBV4-1; the D gene is possibly TRBD1 (5 bases). Source material: PBMCs. This sequence was found in a young woman in good health and CMV-seropositive. The DNA of the CDR3 is TGCGCCAGCAGGGGGCGAACCAGCACAGATACGCAGTATTTT. It codes for CASRGRTSTDTQYF.